This T cell receptor (beta chain) was captured in a study of blood T cells in healthy people across ages. A J-beta primer mix and a sample-barcoded 5' primer were used in a second PCR of roughly 6 to 11 cycles. TCRdb recomputed calls from the 5' RACE reads with MiXCR, one row per CDR3 protein. The sample shows 1 million to 1.2 million distinct CDR3 sequences, about two fifths of them seen only once. The trim removed 3 bases at V and 4 bases at J, leaving 3 bases unmatched. The V gene's germline CDR1 is SGHTA and CDR2 FQGNSA. This CDR3 spans 14 amino acids. Sequencing was done on a sample of blood. This TCR derives from a young man in good health. V gene TRBV7-2 combines with J gene TRBJ2-1, with 7 bases matching TRBD1. CDR3: CASSLQGQYNEQFF. The CDR3, as DNA: TGTGCCAGCAGCTTGCAGGGACAGTACAATGAGCAGTTCTTC.